This note documents a single T cell receptor beta chain sequence. The PCR had 60 Vbeta and 13 Jbeta primers. Assay: immunoSEQ multiplex PCR; the TCRdb copy retains only in-frame clones and omits some. The repertoire consists of 60,000 to 85,000 clones, with more than 55% occurring once and the leading ten covering roughly 4.4%. The entry originates in a study of cytomegalovirus exposure and HLA in healthy donors. Material for sequencing was PBMCs. The TCR originated in a man aged 55 to 70 in good health and CMV-seropositive.

The CDR3 coding sequence is TGTGCCAGCAGTGAGCTAGCGGGCACAGATACGCAGTATTTT. It yields the protein CASSELAGTDTQYF. This chain links TRBV6-4 with TRBJ2-3; 7 bases align to TRBD2. The CDR3 sequence is 14 residues long. CDR1 is MRHNA and CDR2 is SNTAGT in the germline V gene. Trimming cost V 3 bases and J 1 base; bases outside gene matches: 1.